What follows describes a single T cell receptor beta chain. The target antigen is unknown. Primers included in the PCR were 60 Vbeta and 13 Jbeta primers. Data came from immunoSEQ multiplex PCR; TCRdb stores just in-frame clones and leaves some out. The sample shows about 160,000 clones, around 80% of them seen only once. This specimen belongs to a study of cytomegalovirus exposure and HLA in healthy donors. The overall study: Earlier, approximately 190 million T cells were analyzed, and 95 million to 140 million unique TCR beta sequences were found among them. General study points: In a later analysis, about 17,000 TCR beta sequences were associated with HLA alleles at 0.05 false discovery rate. Most TCR sequences proved rare, with some public TCRs found in many donors. The authors confirmed in vitro that a few CMV-associated chains were specific for CMV antigens.

Trimming pared 10 bases from V and 2 bases from J, leaving 13 bases between. Looked up from germline, CDR1 is MNHEY and CDR2 is SVGAGI. CDR3 length: 13 amino acids. This clonotype was sampled from a male donor in good health and CMV-seronegative. V and J are TRBV6-5 and TRBJ2-3, with unresolved D. Sequencing was performed on PBMCs. Here the CDR3 reads CATTFQNTDTQYF. The CDR3 coding sequence is TGTGCCACCACGTTTCAGAACACAGATACGCAGTATTTT.